This T cell receptor (beta chain) was identified in a study of graft-versus-host responses after intestinal transplantation. Clones were read by immunoSEQ multiplex PCR, and TCRdb kept only the in-frame ones, dropping some. The sample contains more than 90,000 clones, roughly 93% of which appear only once. Details on this clone: What it binds is not known.

Study findings and constraints: Recipient bone marrow held GvH clones, some seen earlier in ileum or blood. Allografts carried high graft-versus-host to host-versus-graft clonal ratios in patients having graft-donor T cell macrochimerism.

Between the trimmed V and J ends, which lost 8 bases and 6 bases, there was a span of 16 bases. The CDR3 spans 14 residues. This specimen consisted of unstimulated CD8+ T cells sorted from spleen or lymph node cells, obtained before transplant. The chain couples TRBV6-7 to TRBJ2-2, with D perhaps TRBD2 (6 bases). TRBV6-7 carries the ORF label, with uncertain function. The clonotype was recovered from a human donor who was the organ donor for an intestinal transplant. This chain's CDR3 is CASVMEGWAGELFF. CDR3 coding DNA: TGTGCCAGCGTGATGGAGGGGTGGGCCGGGGAGCTGTTTTTT.